A single sample is the source of the 14 T cell receptor beta chains below, sequenced in a study of tumor-infiltrating lymphocytes in localized non-small cell lung cancer. Clones were sequenced by immunoSEQ multiplex PCR, and TCRdb holds only the in-frame ones, with some missing. The sample carries roughly 11,000 clones, 84% recorded once. The sample consisted of lung tumor tissue. The receptors derive from a human donor with non-small cell lung cancer.

This clone was seen just once. This chain joins TRBV30 and TRBJ2-2; no clear D gene. The CDR3 sequence is 12 residues long. Looked up from germline, CDR1 is GTSNPN and CDR2 is SVGIG (reference sequence). Trimming removed 1 base from V and 6 bases from J, with 6 bases in between. The CDR3 DNA reads as TGTGCCTGGAGTGCCGAGGCCGGGGAGCTGTTTTTT. It is translated as CAWSAEAGELFF.

This chain connects TRBV5-4 to TRBJ1-2; 7 positions match TRBD1. Germline CDR1 SGHNT, CDR2 YYREEE (reference sequence). CDR3 length: 13 residues. V was pared by 1 base and J by 8 bases, with 5 bases of the junction left unmatched. The CDR3 loop reads CASSLTGEGGYTF. CDR3 nucleotide sequence: TGTGCCAGCAGCTTGACAGGGGAAGGGGGCTACACCTTC.

This sequence joins TRBV2 and TRBJ1-3; 9 positions match TRBD1. This CDR3 comprises 18 residues. Germline-derived CDR1 and CDR2 are SNHLY and FYNNEI. The J segment lost 0 bases and the V segment lost 7 bases, leaving 13 bases of the junction unmatched. CDR3 sequence: CASTPNRGQPSSGNTIYF. The CDR3 bases are TGTGCCAGCACCCCGAACAGGGGGCAACCCTCCTCTGGAAACACCATATATTTT.

The V and J genes are TRBV11-2 and TRBJ2-3; TRBD1 might be the D (6 bases). The germline V gene encodes CDR1 SGHAT and CDR2 FQNNGV. This CDR3 has 16 amino acids. Trimming removed 3 bases from V and 0 bases from J, with 13 bases in between. The CDR3 loop is CASSFGSGASTDTQYF. The CDR3 region has the DNA TGTGCCAGCAGCTTCGGATCAGGGGCTAGCACAGATACGCAGTATTTT.

This rearrangement joins TRBV5-1 to TRBJ2-2, with D possibly being TRBD1 (6 bases). Germline V gene sequence: CDR1 SGHRS, CDR2 YFSETQ. CDR3 length: 18 amino acids. Trimming shortened V by 3 bases and J by 0 bases, and 18 bases separated the two germline ends. The CDR3 region is CASSSAPRGLANTGELFF. CDR3 nucleotide sequence: TGCGCCAGCAGCTCCGCGCCTAGGGGGTTGGCGAACACCGGGGAGCTGTTTTTT.

This sequence joins TRBV5-4 and TRBJ2-6; D is possibly TRBD1 or TRBD2 (5 bases each). This CDR3 has 14 residues. CDR1 and CDR2 (germline): SGHNT, YYREEE (reference sequence). Trimming shortened V by 10 bases and J by 2 bases, and 13 bases separated the two germline ends. The CDR3 loop is CAVAEGTGANVLTF. CDR3 nucleotide sequence: TGTGCCGTGGCAGAGGGGACTGGGGCCAACGTCCTGACTTTC.

The chain links TRBV7-9 to TRBJ2-5; 9 bases are a match to TRBD2. This CDR3 is built from 15 residues. Germline CDR1 is SEHNR and CDR2 is FQNEAQ (reference sequence). The trim removed 4 bases at V and 1 base at J, leaving 4 bases unmatched. DNA of the CDR3: TGTGCCAGCAGCTCTCGGACTAGCGCCCAAGAGACCCAGTACTTC. Its protein is CASSSRTSAQETQYF.

This clone has a single count. This chain joins TRBV7-9 and TRBJ2-2; 10 bases are a match to TRBD2. The CDR3 is 17 residues long. Looked up from germline, CDR1 is SEHNR and CDR2 is FQNEAQ (reference sequence). Germline trimming cut 0 bases from V and 7 bases from J; bases unmatched to any gene: 8. The CDR3 DNA sequence: TGTGCCAGCAGCTTAGCTGCAGCGGGAGGGATCGACGGGGAGCTGTTTTTT. Translating gives CASSLAAAGGIDGELFF.

The chain couples TRBV9 to TRBJ2-3; D possibly corresponds to TRBD1 (5 bases). The CDR3 sequence is 17 residues long. V was pared by 0 bases and J by 4 bases, with 18 bases between. Germline loops: CDR1 SGDLS, CDR2 YYNGEE. This CDR3 is CASSVEWPDSDADTQYF. Here the CDR3 DNA reads TGTGCCAGCAGCGTAGAATGGCCCGACAGCGACGCAGATACGCAGTATTTT.

This clone occurred once. V gene TRBV6-5 combines with J gene TRBJ2-7, with TRBD2 matching 9 bases. The CDR3 has 15 residues. V dropped 6 bases and J dropped 4; count of bases not matched to a gene: 10. CDR1 and CDR2 from the germline V gene are MNHEY and SVGAGI. DNA for the CDR3: TGTGCCAGCAGACCCTTTAGACTAGCGGCGTACGAGCAGTACTTC. Translation gives CASRPFRLAAYEQYF.

The chain has TRBV5-1 and TRBJ2-5, with TRBD2 matching over 7 bases. CDR3 length: 13 amino acids. J was trimmed by 5 bases and V by 5 bases; bases with no gene match: 6. Germline V gene sequence: CDR1 SGHRS, CDR2 YFSETQ. For the CDR3, the DNA is TGCGCCAGCAGAGGGACCGGGGGGGAGACCCAGTACTTC. Amino acids: CASRGTGGETQYF.

In its sample, this clone was seen a few times. The rearrangement joins TRBV2 to TRBJ2-7; the D gene is possibly TRBD2 (5 bases). Trimming stripped 6 bases from V and 2 bases from J, with 17 bases between. This CDR3 region has 15 residues. CDR1 and CDR2 from the germline V gene are SNHLY and FYNNEI. The DNA of the CDR3 is TGTGCCAGCAGAGCTGTTGAGGGAGACACCTACGAGCAGTACTTC. This codes for CASRAVEGDTYEQYF.

CDR3 loop: CATSRDRGLAGALYNEQFF. CDR3 nucleotides: TGTGCCACCAGCAGAGATAGGGGACTAGCGGGAGCCCTTTACAATGAGCAGTTCTTC. The chain couples TRBV15 to TRBJ2-1, with 14 bases lining up with TRBD2. CDR3 size: 19 residues. J was trimmed by 4 bases and V by 0 bases; bases with no gene match: 8. The germline CDR1 and CDR2 sequences are LNHNV and YYDKDF (reference sequence).

CDR3 nucleotides: TGTGCCAGCAGCCGGGCGCGCCCCAACGGGGGATATCAGCCCCAGCATTTT. It yields the protein CASSRARPNGGYQPQHF. This chain connects TRBV7-2 to TRBJ1-5; TRBD1 might be the D (5 bases). Trimming removed 5 bases at V and 5 bases at J, with 22 bases between. Germline V gene sequence: CDR1 SGHTA, CDR2 FQGNSA. This CDR3 has 17 amino acids.